This T cell receptor (beta chain) was profiled in a study of monozygotic twins with inflammatory bowel disease. Regarding the study as a whole: Twins with IBD had fewer clonotypes in common with others than healthy twins, particularly during disease activity.

TCRdb reanalyzed the 5' RACE reads, giving one entry per CDR3 protein sequence and no DNA. This repertoire includes around 450,000 distinct CDR3 sequences. For this clonotype: Its antigen remains unknown.

CDR3 length: 16 residues. Germline values: CDR1 LGHNA, CDR2 YNFKEQ. This rearrangement joins TRBV4-2 to TRBJ2-1; as DNA is missing, the TRBD2 call by TCRdb cannot be tested. This clonotype was obtained from a human donor with ulcerative colitis or Crohn's disease, or a healthy co-twin of an affected twin (not recorded which). Material: blood. This CDR3 is CASSSRTSGGFNEQFF.